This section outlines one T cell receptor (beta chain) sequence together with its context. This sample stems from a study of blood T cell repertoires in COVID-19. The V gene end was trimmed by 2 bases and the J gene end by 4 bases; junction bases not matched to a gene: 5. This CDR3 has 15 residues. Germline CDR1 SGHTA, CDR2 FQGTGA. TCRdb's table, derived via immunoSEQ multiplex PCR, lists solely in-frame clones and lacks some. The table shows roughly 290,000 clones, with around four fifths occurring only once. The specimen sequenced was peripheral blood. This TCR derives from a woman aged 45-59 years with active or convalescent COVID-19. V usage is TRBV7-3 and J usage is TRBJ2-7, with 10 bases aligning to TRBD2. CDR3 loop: CASSLEIAGGYEQYF. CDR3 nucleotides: TGTGCCAGCAGCTTAGAGATAGCGGGGGGATACGAGCAGTACTTC.